The source of this TCR beta chain is a study of T cells in Graves' hyperthyroidism and ophthalmopathy. Regarding the study as a whole: Ophthalmopathy, as predicted by the model, came a median 6.5 months after the prediction. Within blood appeared most thyroid clonotypes that had expanded above 0.001.

This clonotype was seen more than once but under ten times. Its antigen is currently unknown. Diagnosis relied on clinical symptoms, serum thyroxine and TRAb, thyroid ultrasound and orbital computed tomography. The blood sample predates any ophthalmopathy symptoms, coming from first hyperthyroidism diagnosis. Amplification yielded TCR beta CDR3 regions, with RNA transcripts as the source. An initial round of RT-PCR targeting the TCR CDR3 relied on the HTBI primer set. TCRdb processed the multiplex PCR reads anew with MiXCR; each CDR3 protein has one entry. The sample yields hundreds of thousands of distinct CDR3 sequences, under 20% seen once. V trimming: 6 bases; J trimming: 6 bases; junction bases outside the gene matches: 9. From germline, CDR1 is SGHTA and CDR2 FQGNSA. The CDR3 is 16 residues long.

The sequencing sample was made of blood. The chain uses TRBV7-2 and TRBJ2-2, with 11 bases identical to TRBD1. The source of this sequence is a woman aged 45 to 65 with Graves' hyperthyroidism that later progressed to Graves' ophthalmopathy. Written as DNA, the CDR3 is TGTGCCAGCAGGATGTTGGGACAGGGGGTGCCCGGGGAGCTGTTTTTT. Protein sequence: CASRMLGQGVPGELFF.